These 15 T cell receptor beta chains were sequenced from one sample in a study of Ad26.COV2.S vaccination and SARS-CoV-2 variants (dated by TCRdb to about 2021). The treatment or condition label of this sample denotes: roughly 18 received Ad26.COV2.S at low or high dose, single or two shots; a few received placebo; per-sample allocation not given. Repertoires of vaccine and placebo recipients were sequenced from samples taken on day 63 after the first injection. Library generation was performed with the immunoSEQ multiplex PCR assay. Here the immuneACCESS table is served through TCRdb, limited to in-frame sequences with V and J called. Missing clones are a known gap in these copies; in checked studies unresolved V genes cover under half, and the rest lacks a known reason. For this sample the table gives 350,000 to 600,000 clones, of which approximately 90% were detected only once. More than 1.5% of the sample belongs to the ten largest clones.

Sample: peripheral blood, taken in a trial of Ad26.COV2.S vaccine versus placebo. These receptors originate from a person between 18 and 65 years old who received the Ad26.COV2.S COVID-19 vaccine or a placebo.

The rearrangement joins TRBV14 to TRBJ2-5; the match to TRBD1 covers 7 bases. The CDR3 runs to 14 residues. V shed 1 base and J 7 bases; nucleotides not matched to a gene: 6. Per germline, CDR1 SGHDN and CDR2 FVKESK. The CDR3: CASSQAPHRGTQYF. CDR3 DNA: TGTGCCAGCAGCCAAGCACCCCACAGGGGGACCCAGTACTTC. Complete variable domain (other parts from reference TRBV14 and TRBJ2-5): EAGVTQFPSHSVIEKGQTVTLRCDPISGHDNLYWYRRVMGKEIKFLLHFVKESKQDESGMPNNRFLAERTGGTYSTLKVQPAELEDSGVYFCASSQAPHRGTQYFGPGTRLLVL.

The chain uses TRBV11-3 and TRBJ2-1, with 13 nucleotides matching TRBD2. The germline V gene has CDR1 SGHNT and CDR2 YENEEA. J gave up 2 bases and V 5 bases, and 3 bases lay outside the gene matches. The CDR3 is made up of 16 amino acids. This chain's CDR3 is CASSQGLAGPYNEQFF. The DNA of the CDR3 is TGTGCCAGCAGCCAGGGACTAGCGGGGCCCTACAATGAGCAGTTCTTC.

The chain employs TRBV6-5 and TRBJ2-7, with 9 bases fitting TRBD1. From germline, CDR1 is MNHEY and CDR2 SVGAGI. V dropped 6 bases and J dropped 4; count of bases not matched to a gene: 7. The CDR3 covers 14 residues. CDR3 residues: CASRRDRVGYEQYF. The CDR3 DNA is TGTGCCAGCAGGCGGGACAGGGTCGGGTACGAGCAGTACTTC.

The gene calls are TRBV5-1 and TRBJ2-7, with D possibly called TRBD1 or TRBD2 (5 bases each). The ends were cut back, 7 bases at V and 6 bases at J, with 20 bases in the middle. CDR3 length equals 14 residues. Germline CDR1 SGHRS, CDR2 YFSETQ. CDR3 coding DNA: TGCGCCAGCGGACTTGGGGACCGCGGCGGCGAGCAGTACTTC. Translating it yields CASGLGDRGGEQYF.

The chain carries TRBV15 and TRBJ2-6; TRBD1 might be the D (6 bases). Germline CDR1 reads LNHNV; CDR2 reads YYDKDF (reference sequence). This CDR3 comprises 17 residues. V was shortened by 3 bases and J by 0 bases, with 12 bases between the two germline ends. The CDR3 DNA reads TGTGCCACCAGCAGGGACGTCAGGGGCTCTGGGGCCAACGTCCTGACTTTC. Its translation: CATSRDVRGSGANVLTF.

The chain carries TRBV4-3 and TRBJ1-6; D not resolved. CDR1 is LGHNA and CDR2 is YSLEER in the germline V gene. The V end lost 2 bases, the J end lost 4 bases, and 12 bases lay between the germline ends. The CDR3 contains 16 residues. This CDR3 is CASSQKGRGYNSPLHF. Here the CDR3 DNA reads TGCGCCAGCAGCCAAAAAGGACGGGGATATAATTCACCCCTCCACTTT.

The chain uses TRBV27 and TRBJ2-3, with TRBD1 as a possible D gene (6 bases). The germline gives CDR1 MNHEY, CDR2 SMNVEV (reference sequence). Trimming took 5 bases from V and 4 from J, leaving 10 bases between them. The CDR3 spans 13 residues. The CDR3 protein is CASSVRQADTQYF. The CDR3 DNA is TGTGCCAGCAGTGTACGACAGGCAGATACGCAGTATTTT.

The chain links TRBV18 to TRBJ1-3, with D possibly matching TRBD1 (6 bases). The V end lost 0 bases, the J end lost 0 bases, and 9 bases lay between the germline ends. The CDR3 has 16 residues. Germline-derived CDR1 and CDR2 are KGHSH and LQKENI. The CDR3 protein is CASSPPTGGSGNTIYF. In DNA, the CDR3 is TGTGCCAGCTCACCACCGACAGGAGGCTCTGGAAACACCATATATTTT.

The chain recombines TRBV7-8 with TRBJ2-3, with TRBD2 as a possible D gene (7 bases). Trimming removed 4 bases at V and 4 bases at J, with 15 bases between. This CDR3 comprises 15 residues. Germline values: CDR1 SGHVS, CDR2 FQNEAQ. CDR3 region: CASSSYQGRADTQYF. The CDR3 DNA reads TGTGCCAGCAGCTCCTACCAGGGGAGGGCAGATACGCAGTATTTT.

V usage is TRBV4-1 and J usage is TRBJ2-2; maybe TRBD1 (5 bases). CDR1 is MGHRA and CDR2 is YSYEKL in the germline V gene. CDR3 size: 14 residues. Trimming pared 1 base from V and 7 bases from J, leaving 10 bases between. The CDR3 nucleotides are TGCGCCAGCAGCCAAGTCAGGGCTGGCGGGGAGCTGTTTTTT. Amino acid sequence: CASSQVRAGGELFF.

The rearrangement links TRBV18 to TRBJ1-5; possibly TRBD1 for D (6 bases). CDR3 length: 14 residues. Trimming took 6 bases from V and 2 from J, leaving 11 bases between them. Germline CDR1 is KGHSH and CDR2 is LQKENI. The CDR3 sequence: CASSPTGGNQPQHF. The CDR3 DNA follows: TGTGCCAGCTCCCCGACAGGAGGCAATCAGCCCCAGCATTTT.

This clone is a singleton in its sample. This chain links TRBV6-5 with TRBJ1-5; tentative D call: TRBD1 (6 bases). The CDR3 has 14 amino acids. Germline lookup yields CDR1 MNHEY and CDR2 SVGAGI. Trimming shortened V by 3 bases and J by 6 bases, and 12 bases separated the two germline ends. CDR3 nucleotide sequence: TGTGCCAGCAGTTATGGGGGGCATGGTCAGCCCCAGCATTTT. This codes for CASSYGGHGQPQHF.

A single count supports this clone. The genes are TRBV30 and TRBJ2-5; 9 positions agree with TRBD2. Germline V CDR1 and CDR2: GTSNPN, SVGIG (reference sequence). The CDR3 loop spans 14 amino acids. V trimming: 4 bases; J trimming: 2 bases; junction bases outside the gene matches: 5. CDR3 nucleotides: TGTGCCTGGACTGGCGGGAGGGAGCAAGAGACCCAGTACTTC. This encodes CAWTGGREQETQYF.

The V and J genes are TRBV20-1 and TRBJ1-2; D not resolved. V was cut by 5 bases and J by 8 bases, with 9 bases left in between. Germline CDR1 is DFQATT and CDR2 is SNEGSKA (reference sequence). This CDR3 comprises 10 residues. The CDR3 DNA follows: TGCAGTGCTCCCTGGATCGGCTACACCTTC. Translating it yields CSAPWIGYTF.

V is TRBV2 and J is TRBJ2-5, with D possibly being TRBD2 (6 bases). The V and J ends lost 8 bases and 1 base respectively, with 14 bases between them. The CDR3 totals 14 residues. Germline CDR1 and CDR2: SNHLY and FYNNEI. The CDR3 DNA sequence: TGTGCCAGCGATCCGGGACTGAGCCAAGAGACCCAGTACTTC. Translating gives CASDPGLSQETQYF.